This note documents a single T cell receptor beta chain sequence. The antigen is undetermined. The sample is drawn from a study of PD-L1 blockade in urothelial cancer. About the research overall: Peripheral blood specimens exhibited a median yield of 141,255 T cells.

General observations from the study: Lower than median blood TCR clonality before treatment predicted better survival.

TCRdb's copy holds only in-frame clones and misses some; the assay was immunoSEQ multiplex PCR. In the table there are some 22,000 clones, roughly 90% of which are singletons. Trimming cost V 4 bases and J 5 bases; bases outside gene matches: 10. CDR3 length: 16 residues. Germline CDR1 SEHNR, CDR2 FQNEAQ (reference sequence). The chain joins TRBV7-9 to TRBJ1-4; 7 positions match TRBD1. The material sequenced was PBMCs, taken around atezolizumab (anti-PD-L1) treatment. The source of this sequence is a woman in her sixties or seventies with urothelial cancer. This CDR3 is CASSSRGGQKNEKLFF. CDR3 in DNA: TGTGCCAGCAGCTCCCGGGGGGGACAGAAAAATGAAAAACTGTTTTTT. Combining the CDR3 with reference TRBV7-9 and TRBJ1-4 gives the whole variable domain DTGVSQNPRHKITKRGQNVTFRCDPISEHNRLYWYRQTLGQGPEFLTYFQNEAQLEKSRLLSDRFSAERPKGSFSTLEIQRTEQGDSAMYLCASSSRGGQKNEKLFFGSGTQLSVL.